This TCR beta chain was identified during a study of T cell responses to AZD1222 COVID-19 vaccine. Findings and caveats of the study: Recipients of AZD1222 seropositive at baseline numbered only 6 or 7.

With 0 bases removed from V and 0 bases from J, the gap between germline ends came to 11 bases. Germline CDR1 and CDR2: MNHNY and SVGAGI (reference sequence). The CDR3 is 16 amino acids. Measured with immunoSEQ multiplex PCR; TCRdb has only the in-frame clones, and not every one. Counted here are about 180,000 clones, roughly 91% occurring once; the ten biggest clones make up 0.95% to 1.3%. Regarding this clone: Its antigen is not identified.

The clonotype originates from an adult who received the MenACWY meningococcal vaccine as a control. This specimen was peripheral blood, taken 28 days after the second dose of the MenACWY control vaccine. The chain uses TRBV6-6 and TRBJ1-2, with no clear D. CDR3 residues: CASSYSMSPPNYGYTF. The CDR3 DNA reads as TGTGCCAGCAGTTACTCGATGAGTCCACCTAACTATGGCTACACCTTC.